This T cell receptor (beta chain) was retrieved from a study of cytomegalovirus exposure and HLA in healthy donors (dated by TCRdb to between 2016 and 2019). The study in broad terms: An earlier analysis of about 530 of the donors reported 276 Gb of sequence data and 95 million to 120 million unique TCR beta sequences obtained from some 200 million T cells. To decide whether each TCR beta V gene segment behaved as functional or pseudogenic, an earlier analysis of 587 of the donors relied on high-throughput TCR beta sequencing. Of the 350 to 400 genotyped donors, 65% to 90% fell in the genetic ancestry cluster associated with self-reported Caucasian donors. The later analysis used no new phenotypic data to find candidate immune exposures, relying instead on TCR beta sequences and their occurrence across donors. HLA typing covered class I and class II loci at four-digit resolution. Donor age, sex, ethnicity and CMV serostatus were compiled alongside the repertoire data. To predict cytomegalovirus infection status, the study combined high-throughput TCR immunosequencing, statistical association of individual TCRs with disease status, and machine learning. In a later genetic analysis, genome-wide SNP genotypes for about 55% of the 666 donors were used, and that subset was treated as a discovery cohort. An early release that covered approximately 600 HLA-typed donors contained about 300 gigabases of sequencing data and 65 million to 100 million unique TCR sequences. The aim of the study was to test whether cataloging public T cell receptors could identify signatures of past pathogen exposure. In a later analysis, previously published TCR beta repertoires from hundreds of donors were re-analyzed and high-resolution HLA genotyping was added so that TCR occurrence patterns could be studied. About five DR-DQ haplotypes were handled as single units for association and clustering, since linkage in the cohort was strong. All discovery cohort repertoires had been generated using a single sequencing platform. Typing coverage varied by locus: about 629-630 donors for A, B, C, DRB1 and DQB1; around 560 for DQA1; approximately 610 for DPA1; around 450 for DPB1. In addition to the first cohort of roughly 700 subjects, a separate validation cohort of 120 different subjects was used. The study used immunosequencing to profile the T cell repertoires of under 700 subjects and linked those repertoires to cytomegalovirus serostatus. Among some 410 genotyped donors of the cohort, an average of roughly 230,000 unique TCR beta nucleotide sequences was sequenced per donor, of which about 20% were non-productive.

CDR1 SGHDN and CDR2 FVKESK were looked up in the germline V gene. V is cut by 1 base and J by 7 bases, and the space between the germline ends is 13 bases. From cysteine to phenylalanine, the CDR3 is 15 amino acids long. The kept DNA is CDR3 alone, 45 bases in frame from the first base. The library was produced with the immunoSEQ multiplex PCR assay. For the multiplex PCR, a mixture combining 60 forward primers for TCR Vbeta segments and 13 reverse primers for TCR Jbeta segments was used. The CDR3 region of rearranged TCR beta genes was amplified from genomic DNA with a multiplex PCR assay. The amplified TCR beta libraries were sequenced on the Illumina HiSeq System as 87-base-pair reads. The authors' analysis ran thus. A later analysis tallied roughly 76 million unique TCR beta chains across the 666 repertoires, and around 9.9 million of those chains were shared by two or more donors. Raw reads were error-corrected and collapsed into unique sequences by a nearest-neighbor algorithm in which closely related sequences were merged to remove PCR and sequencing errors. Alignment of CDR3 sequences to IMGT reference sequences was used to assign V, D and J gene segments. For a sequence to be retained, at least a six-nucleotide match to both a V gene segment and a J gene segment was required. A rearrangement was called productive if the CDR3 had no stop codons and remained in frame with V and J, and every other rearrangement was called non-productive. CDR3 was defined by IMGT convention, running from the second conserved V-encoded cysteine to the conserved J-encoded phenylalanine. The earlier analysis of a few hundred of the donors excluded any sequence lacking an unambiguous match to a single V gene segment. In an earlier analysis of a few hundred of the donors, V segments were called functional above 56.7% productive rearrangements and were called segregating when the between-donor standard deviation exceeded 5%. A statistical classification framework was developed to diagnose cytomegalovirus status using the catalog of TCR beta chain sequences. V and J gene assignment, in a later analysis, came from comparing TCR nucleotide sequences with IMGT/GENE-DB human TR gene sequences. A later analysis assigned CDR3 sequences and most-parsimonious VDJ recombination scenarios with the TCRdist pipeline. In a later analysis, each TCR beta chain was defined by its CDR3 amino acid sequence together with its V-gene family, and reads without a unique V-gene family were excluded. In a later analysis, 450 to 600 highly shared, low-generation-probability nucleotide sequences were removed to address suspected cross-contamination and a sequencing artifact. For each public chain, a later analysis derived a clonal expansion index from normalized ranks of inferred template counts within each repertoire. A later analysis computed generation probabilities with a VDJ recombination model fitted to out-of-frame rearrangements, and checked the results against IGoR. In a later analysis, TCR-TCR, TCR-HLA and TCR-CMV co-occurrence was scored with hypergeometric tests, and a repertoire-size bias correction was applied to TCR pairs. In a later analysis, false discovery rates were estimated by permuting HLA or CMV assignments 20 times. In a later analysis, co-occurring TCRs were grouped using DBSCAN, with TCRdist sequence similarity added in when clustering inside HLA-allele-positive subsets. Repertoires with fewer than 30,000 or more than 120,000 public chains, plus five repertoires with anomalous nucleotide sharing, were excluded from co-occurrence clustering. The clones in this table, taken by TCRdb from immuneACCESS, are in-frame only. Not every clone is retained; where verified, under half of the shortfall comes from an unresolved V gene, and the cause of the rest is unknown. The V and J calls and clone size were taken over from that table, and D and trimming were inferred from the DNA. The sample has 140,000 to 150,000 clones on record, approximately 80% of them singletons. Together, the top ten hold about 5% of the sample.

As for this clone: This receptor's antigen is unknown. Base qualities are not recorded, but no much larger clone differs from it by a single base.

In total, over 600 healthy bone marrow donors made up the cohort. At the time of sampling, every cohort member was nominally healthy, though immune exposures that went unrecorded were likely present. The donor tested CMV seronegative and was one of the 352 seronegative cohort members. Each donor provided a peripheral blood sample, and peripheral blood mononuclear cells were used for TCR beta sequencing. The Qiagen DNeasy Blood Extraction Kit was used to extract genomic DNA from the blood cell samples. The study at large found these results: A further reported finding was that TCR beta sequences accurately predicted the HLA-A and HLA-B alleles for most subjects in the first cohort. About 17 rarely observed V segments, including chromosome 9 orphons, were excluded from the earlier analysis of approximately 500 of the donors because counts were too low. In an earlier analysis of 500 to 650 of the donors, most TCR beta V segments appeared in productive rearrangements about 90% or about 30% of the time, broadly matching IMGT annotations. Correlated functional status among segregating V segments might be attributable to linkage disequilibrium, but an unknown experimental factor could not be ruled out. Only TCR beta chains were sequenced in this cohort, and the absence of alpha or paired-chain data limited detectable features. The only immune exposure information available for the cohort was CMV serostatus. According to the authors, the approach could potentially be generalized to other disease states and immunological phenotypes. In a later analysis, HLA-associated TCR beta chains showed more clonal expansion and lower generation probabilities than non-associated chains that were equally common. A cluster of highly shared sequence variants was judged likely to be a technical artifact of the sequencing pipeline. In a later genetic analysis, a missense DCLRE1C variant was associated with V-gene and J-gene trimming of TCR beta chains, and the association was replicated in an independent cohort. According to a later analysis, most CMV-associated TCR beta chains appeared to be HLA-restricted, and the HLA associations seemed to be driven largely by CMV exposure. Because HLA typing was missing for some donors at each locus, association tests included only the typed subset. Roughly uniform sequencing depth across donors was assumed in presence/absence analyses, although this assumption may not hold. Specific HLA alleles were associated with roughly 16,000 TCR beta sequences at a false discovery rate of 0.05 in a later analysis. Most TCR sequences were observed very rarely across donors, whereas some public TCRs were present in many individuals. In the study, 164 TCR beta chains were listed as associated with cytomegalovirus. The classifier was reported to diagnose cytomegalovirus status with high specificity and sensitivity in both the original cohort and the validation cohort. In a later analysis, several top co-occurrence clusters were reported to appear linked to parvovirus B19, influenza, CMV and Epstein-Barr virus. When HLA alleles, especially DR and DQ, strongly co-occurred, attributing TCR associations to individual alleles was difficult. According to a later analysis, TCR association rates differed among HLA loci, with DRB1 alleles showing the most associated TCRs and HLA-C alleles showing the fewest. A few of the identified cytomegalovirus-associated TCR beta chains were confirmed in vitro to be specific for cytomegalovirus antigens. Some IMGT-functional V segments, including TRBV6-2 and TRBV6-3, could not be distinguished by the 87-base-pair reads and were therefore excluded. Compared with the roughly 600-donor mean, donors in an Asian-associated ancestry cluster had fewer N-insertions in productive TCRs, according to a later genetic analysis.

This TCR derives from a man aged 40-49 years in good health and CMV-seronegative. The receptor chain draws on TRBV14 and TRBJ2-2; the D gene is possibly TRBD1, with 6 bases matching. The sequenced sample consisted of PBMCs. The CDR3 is CASSQVAGDFGELFF. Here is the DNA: TGTGCCAGCAGCCAAGTGGCAGGGGATTTCGGGGAGCTGTTTTTT.